Shown below are 25 T cell receptor beta chains from a single sample sequenced in a study of blood T cells in healthy people across ages. Primers used in a second PCR of about 7 to 12 cycles were a sample-barcoded 5' primer and a J-beta primer mix. From the 5' RACE reads, TCRdb called clonotypes with MiXCR, one entry per CDR3 protein. The repertoire holds about 1.6 million distinct CDR3 sequences, approximately 32% seen once, with about 11% in the top ten. Sequenced: blood. These receptors all stem from a woman aged 30 to 39 in good health.

This clonotype was picked up a small number of times. The V and J genes are TRBV5-5 and TRBJ1-4, with a tentative D call TRBD1 (6 bases). V lost 0 bases and J lost 5, with 11 bases in between. The CDR3 runs to 15 residues. The germline gives CDR1 SGHKS, CDR2 YYEKEE (reference sequence). CDR3 loop: CASSLAPGHNEKLFF. CDR3 bases: TGTGCCAGCAGCTTGGCTCCGGGACACAATGAAAAACTGTTTTTT.

The chain joins TRBV20-1 to TRBJ2-5; 16 bases align to TRBD2. CDR1 is DFQATT, CDR2 SNEGSKA, per germline (reference sequence). The CDR3 length is 15 residues. Unmatched junction bases numbered 11, after V lost 5 bases and J lost 11 bases. The CDR3 DNA is TGCAGTGCTGGGACTAGCGGGAGGGCAGACAATGAGCAGTACTTC. Its protein is CSAGTSGRADNEQYF.

This clonotype was seen a handful of times. The CDR3 sequence: CSARADGNYGYTF. Here the CDR3 DNA reads TGCAGTGCTAGGGCCGATGGTAACTATGGCTACACCTTC. The chain carries TRBV20-1 and TRBJ1-2, with no clear D. CDR3 length equals 13 residues. V lost 3 bases and J lost 1, with 9 bases in between. CDR1 is DFQATT, CDR2 SNEGSKA, per germline (reference sequence).

This clonotype is a singleton in its sample. This chain connects TRBV4-1 to TRBJ2-2; TRBD1 aligns across 7 bases. The ends lost 2 bases at V and 1 base at J; junction bases unmatched: 4. This CDR3 contains 16 residues. The germline V gene encodes CDR1 MGHRA and CDR2 YSYEKL. The CDR3, as DNA: TGCGCCAGCAGCCAAAAGAGACAGGGGAACACCGGGGAGCTGTTTTTT. Protein sequence: CASSQKRQGNTGELFF.

The chain has TRBV2 and TRBJ1-2, with D perhaps matching TRBD1 (5 bases). This CDR3 contains 15 residues. Deletions cut 8 bases from V and 0 bases from J, with 16 bases between. Germline V gives CDR1 SNHLY, CDR2 FYNNEI. The CDR3 DNA follows: TGTGCCAGCTACAACCGGGACGGAGCTAACTATGGCTACACCTTC. Its protein product is CASYNRDGANYGYTF.

This CDR3 is CASSLSTGEALYEQYF. CDR3 nucleotide sequence: TGTGCCAGCAGTTTATCTACGGGAGAGGCCCTCTACGAGCAGTACTTC. V usage is TRBV27 and J usage is TRBJ2-7; possible D gene TRBD2, 6 bases. The V gene's germline CDR1 is MNHEY and CDR2 SMNVEV (reference sequence). The CDR3 consists of 16 residues. Trimming left V 0 bases short and J 3 bases short, with 15 bases between.

The chain combines TRBV5-1 with TRBJ2-5, with 8 bases aligning to TRBD2. CDR1 and CDR2 (germline): SGHRS, YFSETQ. This CDR3 contains 17 residues. V dropped 0 bases and J dropped 1; count of bases not matched to a gene: 8. The CDR3 loop is CASSLATSGSLQETQYF. The CDR3 DNA follows: TGCGCCAGCAGCTTGGCCACCAGCGGGAGTCTCCAAGAGACCCAGTACTTC.

The chain recombines TRBV2 with TRBJ2-7; 10 bases line up with TRBD2. With 4 bases clipped from V and 7 bases from J, the junction kept 10 bases outside the gene matches. The CDR3 is 15 amino acids. Germline CDR1 and CDR2: SNHLY and FYNNEI. The CDR3 loop is CASSGEGLASLEQYF. CDR3 coding DNA: TGTGCCAGCAGTGGGGAGGGACTAGCGTCCTTAGAGCAGTACTTC.

This clonotype was seen more than once but under ten times. The chain combines TRBV24-1 with TRBJ2-2; D not resolved. The CDR3 length is 16 residues. The V end lost 2 bases, the J end lost 1 base, and 10 bases lay between the germline ends. The germline gives CDR1 KGHDR, CDR2 SFDVKD. The CDR3 protein is CATSDSTEMNTGELFF. CDR3 nucleotide sequence: TGTGCCACCAGTGATTCCACCGAAATGAACACCGGGGAGCTGTTTTTT.

The chain uses TRBV30 and TRBJ1-1; D is uncertain. Germline V gene sequence: CDR1 GTSNPN, CDR2 SVGIG (reference sequence). The CDR3 runs to 11 residues. Trimming shortened V by 4 bases and J by 11 bases, and 14 bases separated the two germline ends. The CDR3 spells CAWNREERAFF. The CDR3 DNA sequence: TGTGCCTGGAACCGTGAGGAGCGGGCTTTCTTT.

This clonotype was observed a few times. The chain employs TRBV27 and TRBJ1-4; D perhaps matches TRBD1 (6 bases). There are 14 residues in the CDR3. V lost 6 bases and J lost 0, with 8 bases in between. Germline CDR1 reads MNHEY; CDR2 reads SMNVEV (reference sequence). The CDR3 sequence is CASRTGSTNEKLFF. The CDR3 region has the DNA TGTGCCAGCAGAACAGGGTCAACTAATGAAAAACTGTTTTTT. Full variable domain (outside the CDR3, taken from reference TRBV27 and TRBJ1-4): EAQVTQNPRYLITVTGKKLTVTCSQNMNHEYMSWYRQDPGLGLRQIYYSMNVEVTDKGDVPEGYKVSRKEKRNFPLILESPSPNQTSLYFCASRTGSTNEKLFFGSGTQLSVL.

This clonotype was detected a few times. The J gene is TRBJ2-7, the V gene TRBV5-5, with D possibly matching TRBD1 (6 bases). The CDR3 has 13 residues. The germline CDR1 and CDR2 sequences are SGHKS and YYEKEE (reference sequence). Trimming took 3 bases from V and 3 from J, leaving 10 bases between them. This chain's CDR3 is CASSSWTDYEQYF. CDR3 in DNA: TGTGCCAGCAGCTCCTGGACAGACTACGAGCAGTACTTC.

This clonotype was detected a few times. This chain links TRBV3-1 with TRBJ2-1; D remains unclear. Per germline, CDR1 LGHDT and CDR2 YNNKEL (reference sequence). The CDR3 totals 14 residues. Trimming removed 3 bases from V and 4 bases from J, with 10 bases in between. The CDR3 region is CASSHRRNYNEQFF. Here the CDR3 DNA reads TGTGCCAGCAGCCATCGACGAAATTACAATGAGCAGTTCTTC.

This clonotype was seen a handful of times. The rearrangement links TRBV3-1 to TRBJ1-2; D remains unclear. The CDR3 runs 13 residues. Germline loops: CDR1 LGHDT, CDR2 YNNKEL (reference sequence). The V end was cut by 4 bases, the J end by 8 bases, with 14 bases between. In DNA form, the CDR3 reads TGTGCCAGCAGCCTTGCTGGGGATTCGGGCTACACCTTC. It yields the protein CASSLAGDSGYTF.

The chain uses TRBV9 and TRBJ1-1, with TRBD1 identical over 8 bases. CDR3 length: 14 residues. The V gene's germline CDR1 is SGDLS and CDR2 YYNGEE. With 3 bases clipped from V and 6 bases from J, the junction kept 7 bases outside the gene matches. For the CDR3, the DNA is TGTGCCAGCAGCGGAAGGACAGGGCAGCCTGAAGCTTTCTTT. Residues: CASSGRTGQPEAFF.

The chain uses TRBV27 and TRBJ1-5, with D maybe TRBD1 (6 bases). The V end was cut by 5 bases, the J end by 6 bases, with 17 bases between. Germline-derived CDR1 and CDR2 are MNHEY and SMNVEV (reference sequence). The CDR3 sequence is 15 residues long. The CDR3 region is CASSPKGRGPQPQHF. The DNA of the CDR3 is TGTGCCAGCAGTCCTAAAGGCAGGGGACCTCAGCCCCAGCATTTT.

This chain joins TRBV2 and TRBJ2-1; a possible D gene is TRBD2 (5 bases). The CDR3 is made up of 12 amino acids. V dropped 3 bases and J dropped 8 bases, with 8 bases sitting between them. Germline V gene data show CDR1 as SNHLY and CDR2 as FYNNEI. The CDR3 protein is CASSERVYEQFF. The CDR3, as DNA: TGTGCCAGCAGTGAGAGGGTATATGAGCAGTTCTTC. Based on the CDR3 plus reference TRBV2 and TRBJ2-1, the full variable domain is EPEVTQTPSHQVTQMGQEVILRCVPISNHLYFYWYRQILGQKVEFLVSFYNNEISEKSEIFDDQFSVERPDGSNFTLKIRSTKLEDSAMYFCASSERVYEQFFGPGTRLTVL.

This clonotype has a count of ten or more. This chain connects TRBV2 to TRBJ1-5, with 10 bases lining up with TRBD1. The germline V gene encodes CDR1 SNHLY and CDR2 FYNNEI. The CDR3 runs to 15 residues. V trimming: 4 bases; J trimming: 9 bases; junction bases outside the gene matches: 9. Here the CDR3 reads CASSASRDRGPPQHF. The CDR3 DNA follows: TGTGCCAGCAGTGCAAGCCGGGACAGGGGTCCGCCCCAGCATTTT.

This chain connects TRBV7-8 to TRBJ2-5; D is possibly TRBD2 (5 bases). Trimming left V 2 bases short and J 6 bases short, with 10 bases between. Germline V gene lookup returns CDR1 SGHVS and CDR2 FQNEAQ. There are 13 residues in the CDR3. CDR3 sequence reads: CASSLSSWQTQYF. CDR3 bases: TGTGCCAGCAGCTTATCTAGCTGGCAGACCCAGTACTTC.

This clonotype was observed a handful of times. This chain connects TRBV20-1 to TRBJ2-1; 11 positions match TRBD2. Germline V gene lookup returns CDR1 DFQATT and CDR2 SNEGSKA (reference sequence). V was pared by 2 bases and J by 6 bases, with 18 bases of the junction left unmatched. The CDR3 totals 19 residues. This chain's CDR3 is CSARQTLAGGVLRGNEQFF. The CDR3 DNA reads as TGCAGTGCTAGACAGACTTTAGCGGGGGGGGTCTTAAGGGGCAATGAGCAGTTCTTC.

This clonotype has just a few counts. The rearrangement uses TRBV11-2 and TRBJ2-3, with TRBD2 matching over 9 bases. Germline V gene lookup returns CDR1 SGHAT and CDR2 FQNNGV. With 5 bases clipped from V and 1 base from J, the junction kept 7 bases outside the gene matches. The CDR3 extends over 16 amino acids. The CDR3 reads CASSTRLAERTDTQYF. Written as DNA, the CDR3 is TGTGCCAGCAGCACCCGACTAGCGGAACGCACAGATACGCAGTATTTT. The full variable domain, in which reference TRBV11-2 and TRBJ2-3 provide the parts outside the CDR3, is EAGVAQSPRYKIIEKRQSVAFWCNPISGHATLYWYQQILGQGPKLLIQFQNNGVVDDSQLPKDRFSAERLKGVDSTLKIQPAKLEDSAVYLCASSTRLAERTDTQYFGPGTRLTVL.

The chain combines TRBV4-2 with TRBJ2-7, with 7 positions matching TRBD2. Germline CDR1 and CDR2: LGHNA and YNFKEQ. V shed 2 bases and J 5 bases; nucleotides not matched to a gene: 9. The CDR3 sequence is 15 residues long. The CDR3 nucleotides are TGTGCCAGCAGCCAACTGGGAGGGCCTAAACACGAGCAGTACTTC. It yields the protein CASSQLGGPKHEQYF.

This clonotype was counted a few times. The chain employs TRBV13 and TRBJ2-2; 8 bases agree with TRBD1. Germline V gene data show CDR1 as PRHDT and CDR2 as FYEKMQ (reference sequence). The CDR3 totals 15 residues. The V gene end was trimmed by 3 bases and the J gene end by 5 bases; junction bases not matched to a gene: 5. The CDR3 DNA follows: TGTGCCAGCAGCTTTAGACAGGGGTGGACCGGGGAGCTGTTTTTT. This translates into CASSFRQGWTGELFF.

The chain is built from TRBV27 and TRBJ2-5; 9 nucleotides match TRBD2. Germline V gene lookup returns CDR1 MNHEY and CDR2 SMNVEV (reference sequence). The CDR3 contains 14 residues. J was trimmed by 5 bases and V by 6 bases; bases with no gene match: 7. As DNA, the CDR3 is TGTGCCAGCAGACTTTGGCGGGGGGGTGAGACCCAGTACTTC. Its protein product is CASRLWRGGETQYF.

This clonotype appeared many times. CDR3 coding DNA: TGCAGCGTTGAAGCGGCGTCAGAAAACTCCTACGAGCAGTACTTC. Translating it yields CSVEAASENSYEQYF. The J gene is TRBJ2-7, the V gene TRBV29-1; D is undetermined. Trimming took 1 base from V and 0 from J, leaving 13 bases between them. CDR1 and CDR2 from the germline V gene are SQVTM and ANQGSEA. This CDR3 spans 15 amino acids.